This is a list of T cell receptor beta chains from one sample in a study of shared clonotypes between healthy human individuals. Data came from immunoSEQ multiplex PCR; TCRdb stores just in-frame clones and leaves some out. The sample holds about 2,200,000 clones, more than 85% seen once. Material: naive CD8+ T cells from PBMCs. The receptors shown here come from a man between 18 and 35 years old in good health. Some clones in this sample may be carry-over from other donors' samples. Both conserved end residues are part of each CDR3. D genes are given only for firm matches. Clone size is shown for a subset of rows, as once, few, many or a class of expanded clone.

D	size	V	J	DNA	CDR3
TRBD1	.	TRBV19	TRBJ2-7	TGTGCCAGTAGTGACAGACAGGGTCCCAACGAGCAGTACTTC	CASSDRQGPNEQYF
TRBD1	.	TRBV11-2	TRBJ1-1	TGTGCCAGCAGCCGGACTAGACAGGGAGGAACTGAAGCTTTCTTT	CASSRTRQGGTEAFF
.	.	TRBV7-8	TRBJ1-1	TGTGCCAGCACCCCGTCGGGGAAGACTGAAGCTTTCTTT	CASTPSGKTEAFF
.	.	TRBV9	TRBJ1-1	TGTGCCAGCAGCGTAGTAGTTGGATTGAAGGGGAACACTGAAGCTTTCTTT	CASSVVVGLKGNTEAFF
TRBD1	.	TRBV7-8	TRBJ1-5	TGTGCCAGCAGCCCAGAAGCAGGGGGGAATCAGCCCCAGCATTTT	CASSPEAGGNQPQHF
TRBD1	.	TRBV18	TRBJ2-7	TGTGCCAGCTCTAAGGACAGGGCGAGTTCCTACAAGCAGTACTTC	CASSKDRASSYKQYF
TRBD2	.	TRBV7-9	TRBJ2-2	TGTGCCAGCGCGGAGCGGGGCCCCAGAGGCGGGGAGCTGTTTTTT	CASAERGPRGGELFF
.	.	TRBV5-6	TRBJ1-1	TGTGCCAGCAGCCCGGACGGGGCCACTGAAGCTTTCTTT	CASSPDGATEAFF
.	.	TRBV27	TRBJ2-7	TGTGCCAGCAGTTCCTCACAGGGTGTCCAGTACTACGAGCAGTACTTC	CASSSSQGVQYYEQYF
.	few	TRBV9	TRBJ1-1	TGTGCCAGCAGCCCCTGGGGACACGTGAACACTGAAGCTTTCTTT	CASSPWGHVNTEAFF
.	few	TRBV9	TRBJ1-1	TGTGCCAGCAGCGGACAGTCTAACACTGAAGCTTTCTTT	CASSGQSNTEAFF
.	few	TRBV7-8	TRBJ2-3	TGTGCCAGCAGCTTAGGCAGGGGTGCTCCCTGGACAGATACGCAGTATTTT	CASSLGRGAPWTDTQYF
.	.	TRBV10-3	TRBJ2-2	TGTGCCATCAGTGGGACGGGCCTCCCCGGGGAGCTGTTTTTT	CAISGTGLPGELFF
.	.	TRBV9	TRBJ1-1	TGTGCCAGCAGCGTAGGTCAAAGGAACACTGAAGCTTTCTTT	CASSVGQRNTEAFF
.	once	TRBV9	TRBJ2-3	TGTGCCAGCAGCGTAGATTCCGTAGACATACTTACCGATACGCAGTATTTT	CASSVDSVDILTDTQYF
TRBD1	.	TRBV7-9	TRBJ2-7	TGTGCCAGCAGCTTAGCACCGGGACAGGGCTACGAGCAGTACTTC	CASSLAPGQGYEQYF
.	.	TRBV7-9	TRBJ1-4	TGTGCCAGCAGCTTTAACAGCGCCGAAAAACTGTTTTTT	CASSFNSAEKLFF
TRBD1	few	TRBV2	TRBJ2-7	TGTGCCAGCAGTGAACGGGACAGGGGCTACGAGCAGTACTTC	CASSERDRGYEQYF
.	.	TRBV5-6	TRBJ1-3	TGTGCCAGCAGCTTTCCTGCAGGGCCAGGAAACACCATATATTTT	CASSFPAGPGNTIYF
.	.	TRBV30	TRBJ1-3	TGTGCCTGGACTAAGGTCCTGGAGTCGGACACCATATATTTT	CAWTKVLESDTIYF
.	.	TRBV7-9	TRBJ2-5	TGTGCCAGCAGCAGTCTAGCGAGGGCATGGGAGACCCAGTACTTC	CASSSLARAWETQYF
TRBD2	.	TRBV4-3	TRBJ2-7	TGCGCCAGCAGCCCCGGGACTAGCGGGACCACCTACGAGCAGTACTTC	CASSPGTSGTTYEQYF
TRBD1	.	TRBV5-6	TRBJ2-7	TGTGCCAGCAGCTCGGGGACAGCCGAGCAGTACTTC	CASSSGTAEQYF
.	.	TRBV19	TRBJ2-2	TGTGCCAGTAGTAACAACTACCGGGTGGGCGGGGAGCTGTTTTTT	CASSNNYRVGGELFF
.	.	TRBV19	TRBJ1-5	TGTGCCAGTAGTACAGGGCTTGTCGCCTATAGCAATCAGCCCCAGCATTTT	CASSTGLVAYSNQPQHF
.	once	TRBV4-3	TRBJ1-4	TGCGCCAGCAGCCAAGACAGGACTAATGAAAAACTGTTTTTT	CASSQDRTNEKLFF
.	.	TRBV7-6	TRBJ2-6	TGTGCCAGCAGCCTCGCGCCGGCCTCTGGGGCCAACGTCCTGACTTTC	CASSLAPASGANVLTF
TRBD1	once	TRBV19	TRBJ1-2	TGTGCCAGTAGTATTGGGGCAGGGGGCGTCTACTATGGCTACACCTTC	CASSIGAGGVYYGYTF
TRBD2	.	TRBV27	TRBJ2-7	TGTGCCAGCAGTTTATCGAATTCCGGGACTAGCTTCTACGAGCAGTACTTC	CASSLSNSGTSFYEQYF
.	.	TRBV29-1	TRBJ2-1	TGCAGCGTTGATCTCCCCTACAATGAGCAGTTCTTC	CSVDLPYNEQFF
TRBD1	.	TRBV27	TRBJ1-5	TGTGCCAGCAGTTTTAGGGGGCTGTGGCCCCAGCATTTT	CASSFRGLWPQHF
TRBD2	.	TRBV4-2	TRBJ2-7	TGTGCCAGCAGCCAAGATCGTGGTAGCGGGAGAAACGAGCAGTACTTC	CASSQDRGSGRNEQYF
.	.	TRBV5-1	TRBJ2-7	TGCGCCAGCAGCTTTGAGGGCGAGCAGTACTTC	CASSFEGEQYF
.	.	TRBV4-1	TRBJ1-5	TGCGCCAGCCATCGCAAGATAGGGTGGAGGGAGGAGTCCGTTCAGTACTGGCCCCAGCATTTT	CASHRKIGWREESVQYWPQHF
.	.	TRBV28	TRBJ2-2	TGTGCCAGCAGTTTAGAGGTTCCAGCTGTGAACACCGGGGAGCTGTTTTTT	CASSLEVPAVNTGELFF
TRBD2	.	TRBV11-2	TRBJ2-1	TGTGCCAGCAGCTTACTTAGCGGGAGGGCTCTCGATGAGCAGTTCTTC	CASSLLSGRALDEQFF
TRBD1	.	TRBV4-3	TRBJ2-1	TGCGCCAGCAGCGCCGGACAGGGGGCGAATCCTCGCAATGAGCAGTTCTTC	CASSAGQGANPRNEQFF
.	.	TRBV9	TRBJ1-1	TGTGCCAGCAGCGTAGATGCAGGGTGGCAAAATGAAGCTTTCTTT	CASSVDAGWQNEAFF
TRBD2	.	TRBV7-3	TRBJ2-1	TGTGCCAGCAGCCTAAGCGGGAGCTCCTACAATGAGCAGTTCTTC	CASSLSGSSYNEQFF
.	.	TRBV25-1	TRBJ1-1	TGTGCCAGCAGTGTGGGGCAGAACACTGAAGCTTTCTTT	CASSVGQNTEAFF
TRBD2	.	TRBV5-1	TRBJ2-1	TGCGCCAGCAGCCCCACTAGCGGCTACAATGAGCAGTTCTTC	CASSPTSGYNEQFF
TRBD1	.	TRBV7-7	TRBJ2-7	TGTGCCAGCAGCCCTGGGACAGGATCCTACGAGCAGTACTTC	CASSPGTGSYEQYF
.	.	TRBV19	TRBJ1-2	TGTGCCAGTAGTATAGATTTAGAGGACAGTGGCTACACCTTC	CASSIDLEDSGYTF
TRBD2	.	TRBV5-4	TRBJ2-5	TGTGCCAGCAGCGCCGGGACTAGCGGGGGTGAGACCCAGTACTTC	CASSAGTSGGETQYF
.	once	TRBV5-4	TRBJ1-2	TGTGCCAGCAGCTTACTACCGGGACACGGATCCTTC	CASSLLPGHGSF
.	.	TRBV25-1	TRBJ1-2	TGTGCCAGCAGTGATCGGGCAGGGTTGAATCTTAACTATGGCTACACCTTC	CASSDRAGLNLNYGYTF
.	.	TRBV28	TRBJ2-2	TGTGCCAGCAGCTTTCCCAGGGCGGGGACCGGGGAGCTGTTTTTT	CASSFPRAGTGELFF
.	few	TRBV28	TRBJ2-1	TGTGCCAGCAGTTTAAATCTGGCGGATTACAATGAGCAGTTCTTC	CASSLNLADYNEQFF
.	.	TRBV14	TRBJ2-5	TGTGCCAGCAGCCAATGGACAGACCACCAAGAGACCCAGTACTTC	CASSQWTDHQETQYF
.	.	TRBV14	TRBJ1-1	TGTGCCAGCAGCCTCACGACAGTATCTGAAGCTTTCTTT	CASSLTTVSEAFF